This T cell receptor beta chain appears in the sequencing data of a study of metastatic and nonmetastatic thyroid tumors. Study-level information: Repertoire data that came from the blood and tumor or nodule tissue of malignant and benign thyroid patients were compared.

The study, taken as a whole, reports: It was reportedly found that TCR beta diversity was significantly higher in malignant thyroid tumors than in benign nodules, a difference seen in both blood and tumor samples.

TCRdb reanalyzed the PCR reads via MiXCR. The data show 8,000 to 10,000 clones, with around 20% seen just once and approximately 16% held by the top ten. The CDR3 consists of 14 residues. Germline-derived CDR1 and CDR2 are KGHSH and LQKENI. V shed 2 bases and J shed 7 bases, with 14 bases lying between them. Thyroid surgery had not been preceded by any treatment in any patient. This clone came up many times. Its antigen is currently unknown. This sequence was found in a female donor with papillary thyroid cancer or a benign thyroid nodule (not recorded which). Some clones in this sample may be carry-over from other donors' samples. This chain uses TRBV18 with TRBJ1-2; D is perhaps TRBD1 (6 bases). Sequenced sample: adjacent normal tissue. CDR3 residues: CASSPTTGPPGYTF. The CDR3 nucleotides read TGTGCCAGCTCACCAACGACAGGACCGCCTGGCTACACCTTC. Together with reference TRBV18 and TRBJ1-2, the CDR3 gives the full variable domain: NAGVMQNPRHLVRRRGQEARLRCSPMKGHSHVYWYRQLPEEGLKFMVYLQKENIIDESGMPKERFSAEFPKEGPSILRIQQVVRGDSAAYFCASSPTTGPPGYTFGSGTRLTVV.